A selection of T cell receptor beta chains follows, all from one sample in a study of naive and memory T cell subsets. TCRdb re-called the 5' RACE reads through MiXCR, storing one row per CDR3 protein. The top ten hold 15% to 20% of the sample, which has 55,000 to 65,000 distinct CDR3 sequences, 6% to 8.5% seen once. Receptors were obtained from a female donor in good health. The CDR3 runs from the conserved cysteine through the conserved F or W. The D gene is left open where the match is weak. Some rows have no size entry. The others give once, few or many, or a class for an expanded clone.

>TRBJ2-3|NA|TRBV12-3/TRBV12-4|many
TGTGCCAGCAGTGTCCTGGAGGGCGGCACAGATACGCAGTATTTT
CASSVLEGGTDTQYF
>TRBJ1-4|TRBD1|TRBV9|few
TGTGCCAGCAGCGTAGCTACGTCCGGGACAGGGGTAAAACTGTTTTTT
CASSVATSGTGVKLFF
>TRBJ2-7|TRBD2|TRBV12-3/TRBV12-4|NA
TGTGCCAGCAGCTTAGCGGGGTACGGTAAGACTGAGCAGTACTTC
CASSLAGYGKTEQYF
>TRBJ1-2|TRBD1|TRBV6-5|many
TGTGCCACCCAGGGGGCGTATGGCTACACCTTC
CATQGAYGYTF
>TRBJ2-3|TRBD2|TRBV5-1|many
TGCGCCAGCAGCGGCGGACTAGCGGGGGGAGCGATGTTGGCGTGGGATACGCAGTATTTT
CASSGGLAGGAMLAWDTQYF
>TRBJ2-7|NA|TRBV5-1|few
TGCGCCAGCACTGGAGGGGACAACGAGCAGTACTTC
CASTGGDNEQYF
>TRBJ2-7|TRBD2|TRBV20-1|NA
TGCAGTGCTAGAGATCTAACTAGCGGGCAGTCCACAAACCCCGAGCAGTACTTC
CSARDLTSGQSTNPEQYF
>TRBJ1-1|NA|TRBV30|many
TGTGCCTGGAGTAGAGGACAAGCTAACACTGAAGCTTTCTTT
CAWSRGQANTEAFF
>TRBJ2-1|TRBD1|TRBV29-1|many
TGCAGCGTTGAAGACCTCCGGGGACAGGGCTACAATGAGCAGTTCTTC
CSVEDLRGQGYNEQFF
>TRBJ2-7|NA|TRBV18|few
TGTGCCAGCTCACCAAGAATGGGGACTCCCTACGAGCAGTACTTC
CASSPRMGTPYEQYF
>TRBJ2-2|TRBD1|TRBV6-6|NA
TGTGCCAGCAGTCGACCAAAAACGACAGGGTCAGACGGGGAGCTGTTTTTT
CASSRPKTTGSDGELFF
>TRBJ1-2|TRBD1|TRBV28|many
TGTGCCAGCAAGGGAGGGACAGGTGGCCCCGTTAACTATGGCTACACCTTC
CASKGGTGGPVNYGYTF
>TRBJ1-5|TRBD1|TRBV5-1|few
TGCGCCAGCAGCCCGTACAGGGGGCGAGGAGAGCCCCAGCATTTT
CASSPYRGRGEPQHF
>TRBJ2-3|TRBD1|TRBV28|few
TGTGCCAGCAGTTCCTGGAAGATAGTGACAGGGGGCACAGATACGCAGTATTTT
CASSSWKIVTGGTDTQYF
>TRBJ2-5|TRBD1|TRBV29-1|NA
TGCAGCGTCCTTGGACAGGAGCAAGAGACCCAGTACTTC
CSVLGQEQETQYF
>TRBJ1-2|NA|TRBV20-1|NA
TGCAGTGCTGCCTCCTTGGAATATATTAACTATGGCTACACCTTC
CSAASLEYINYGYTF
>TRBJ1-2|NA|TRBV5-1|NA
TGCGCCAGCAGCGCCGCGACAGGCAGCCTGTTCTATGGCTACACCTTC
CASSAATGSLFYGYTF
>TRBJ2-3|NA|TRBV11-3|NA
TGTGCCAGCAGCCGGAGAGTCGGGGGGCACACAGATACGCAGTATTTT
CASSRRVGGHTDTQYF
>TRBJ2-7|TRBD2|TRBV3-1|NA
TGTGCCAGCAGCCCCGCCCTAAGCGGGAGGAACCTCGAGCAGTACTTC
CASSPALSGRNLEQYF
>TRBJ2-4|NA|TRBV11-2|NA
TGTGCCAGCAGCCTACCCGGGGCAGGGTCCAAAAACATTCAGTACTTC
CASSLPGAGSKNIQYF
>TRBJ1-1|NA|TRBV5-1|many
TGCGCCAGCACCCCGGACACGGCGAAGACTGAAGCTTTCTTT
CASTPDTAKTEAFF
>TRBJ2-6|NA|TRBV19|few
TGTGCCAGTAGGGCCCGCACAGTCGGCTCTGGGGCCAACGTCCTGACTTTC
CASRARTVGSGANVLTF
>TRBJ2-1|TRBD1|TRBV20-1|few
TGCAGTGCTACGACAGGGTTCACTCCACCGAACAATGAGCAGTTCTTC
CSATTGFTPPNNEQFF
>TRBJ1-2|TRBD1|TRBV29-1|NA
TGCAGCGTTGAAACGGGACAGGGTTTAAATGGCTACACCTTC
CSVETGQGLNGYTF
>TRBJ1-2|NA|TRBV20-1|NA
TGCAGTGCTAGTGACGGGGGCGGATATGGCTACACCTTC
CSASDGGGYGYTF
>TRBJ1-1|NA|TRBV21-1|NA
TGTGCCAGCAGCGAATGGGCCCTTGAAGCTTTCTTT
CASSEWALEAFF
>TRBJ1-1|TRBD1|TRBV12-3/TRBV12-4|few
TGTGCCACCCCGGGACAGGGAAACACTGAAGCTTTCTTT
CATPGQGNTEAFF
>TRBJ1-1|NA|TRBV28|many
TGTGCCAGCTCCGCAGCCCGAACAACTGAAGCTTTCTTT
CASSAARTTEAFF
>TRBJ2-5|TRBD1|TRBV7-2|few
TGTGCCAGCAGCTCAAACAGGGGGCGGGGGGAGACCCAGTACTTC
CASSSNRGRGETQYF
>TRBJ2-3|TRBD2|TRBV2|NA
TGTGCCAGCAGGGGACTAGCGGGACGAGATACGCAGTATTTT
CASRGLAGRDTQYF
>TRBJ2-5|TRBD2|TRBV28|few
TGTGCCAGCAGTTTGTCACCCTCCCTAGCGGGAAAAGAGACCCAGTACTTC
CASSLSPSLAGKETQYF
>TRBJ2-2|TRBD1|TRBV24-1|few
TGTGCCACCAGTGACGCCCTGGGACAGGGGGGCTCGAAGCTGTTTTTT
CATSDALGQGGSKLFF
>TRBJ2-3|TRBD1|TRBV19|few
TGTGCCAGTGATTGGGACAGGGGGCCAGATACGCAGTATTTT
CASDWDRGPDTQYF
>TRBJ1-1|NA|TRBV5-1|few
TGCGCCAGCAGCTCTGGTCGAGGTGAGGGAGCTTTCTTT
CASSSGRGEGAFF
>TRBJ2-2|NA|TRBV7-2|NA
TGTGCCAGCAGCCCGGACGGGGAGCTGTTTTTT
CASSPDGELFF
>TRBJ1-2|NA|TRBV5-1|few
TGCGCCAGCAGCCTCGACAGATACTATGGCTACACCTTC
CASSLDRYYGYTF
>TRBJ2-7|TRBD2|TRBV5-1|few
TGCGCCAGCAGCAAAGGGACTAGCGACACCTACGAGCAGTACTTC
CASSKGTSDTYEQYF
>TRBJ1-1|NA|TRBV6-5|few
TGTGCCAGCAGTTACGGGAGCCCGGAGGCTGAAGCTTTCTTT
CASSYGSPEAEAFF
>TRBJ2-2|NA|TRBV29-1|many
TGCAGCGTTGAGAGGACTACCCACACCGGGGAGCTGTTTTTT
CSVERTTHTGELFF
>TRBJ1-4|NA|TRBV9|few
TGTGCCAGCAGCGTGGGGGCTAGGGACCTTAATGAAAAACTGTTTTTT
CASSVGARDLNEKLFF
>TRBJ2-5|NA|TRBV20-1|many
TGCAGTGCTAGAGATGGTCCGCCCGGCGGCACCCAGTACTTC
CSARDGPPGGTQYF
>TRBJ2-3|TRBD1|TRBV5-4|few
TGTGCCAGCAGCTTGGGTGGGACAGGCACAGATACGCAGTATTTT
CASSLGGTGTDTQYF
>TRBJ2-1|NA|TRBV28|few
TGTGCCACCTCAGGGTATCCGGGGAATGAGCAGTTCTTC
CATSGYPGNEQFF
>TRBJ2-5|TRBD2|TRBV5-4|few
TGTGCCAGCAGCTTGGTGATGGGACTAGCGGGAGCCGAGACCCAGTACTTC
CASSLVMGLAGAETQYF